The rows below give T cell receptor beta chains drawn from one sample of a study of control samples from healthy donors and cancer patients. Only in-frame clones appear in the TCRdb table, and some are missing; sequencing was by immunoSEQ multiplex PCR. Here the sample spans around 100,000 clones, approximately 92% being singletons. Sequenced: blood. These receptors were obtained from a human donor in good health. The donor label of this sample is uncertain. Both conserved end residues are part of each CDR3. The order of the fields is J gene, V gene, CDR3 protein.

TRBJ1-3 | TRBV6-1 | CASRGTGEAERTIYF
TRBJ2-1 | TRBV7-3 | CTSSNRKGFPHNEQFF
TRBJ2-1 | TRBV6-5 | CASSSWGGGANEQFF
TRBJ1-6 | TRBV6-1 | CASSEARNSPLHF
TRBJ2-3 | TRBV10-3 | CAISRDRNPSDTQYF
TRBJ1-1 | TRBV28 | CASSLSPGARKAFF
TRBJ1-5 | TRBV6-6 | CASSGTGRSDQPQHF
TRBJ1-1 | TRBV19 | CASRYLKEKNTEAFF
TRBJ1-1 | TRBV5-4 | CASSLPGQLNTEAFF
TRBJ2-5 | TRBV7-2 | CASSSEHGETQYF
TRBJ1-1 | TRBV5-8 | CASSLVFSSNTEAFF
TRBJ1-4 | TRBV28 | CASSLIATNEKLFF
TRBJ2-3 | TRBV7-9 | CASALAADTQYF
TRBJ1-2 | TRBV7-2 | CASSSDLANYGYTF
TRBJ1-4 | TRBV7-3 | CASSLNRGGEKLFF